This T cell receptor (beta chain) was recovered during a study of blood T cell repertoires in COVID-19. Study details: The study drew acute and convalescent COVID-19 samples from the United States, Italy and Spain.

As processed by the authors: Estimation of nucleated cell counts relied on the amplification of reference gene primers. Repertoires were generated with immunoSEQ multiplex PCR, while TCRdb's copy carries only in-frame clones and drops some. D and trimming were read from the DNA, whereas the V and J calls and clone size are those reported in that table. Among roughly 60,000 clones listed, approximately 80% were seen once. V lost 1 base to trimming and J lost 5 bases, with 11 bases between them. Germline-derived CDR1 and CDR2 are MGHDK and SYGVNS. This CDR3 has 15 residues. The source of this sequence is a woman aged 60-75 years with acute or convalescent COVID-19. J is TRBJ2-2 and V is TRBV25-1; TRBD2 might be the D (5 bases). Sequencing input: peripheral blood. CDR3 region: CASSEFGSGTGELFF. DNA for the CDR3: TGTGCCAGCAGTGAATTCGGGTCGGGGACCGGGGAGCTGTTTTTT.